A single sample is the source of the 9 T cell receptor beta chains below, sequenced in a study of T cell repertoires in cytomegalovirus infection. TCRdb ran MiXCR on the reads and lists one entry per CDR3 protein. The profile shows roughly 500,000 distinct CDR3 sequences, about 15% of them singletons. Sequencing input: CD8+ T cells from PBMCs. The receptors shown here come from a human donor in good health (CMV status not recorded). Some clones in this sample may be carry-over from other donors' samples.

This clonotype has more than one count but fewer than ten. This sequence joins TRBV28 and TRBJ1-5; TRBD1 aligns across 7 bases. This CDR3 contains 14 residues. Germline loops: CDR1 MDHEN, CDR2 SYDVKM. After removal of 6 bases from V and 3 bases from J, the junction contained 5 bases not matched to a gene. This CDR3 reads CASSPDRDNQPQHF. CDR3 DNA: TGTGCCAGCAGCCCCGACAGGGACAATCAGCCCCAGCATTTT.

The chain joins TRBV5-1 to TRBJ2-1; 8 bases map to TRBD2. The CDR3 totals 16 residues. The germline gives CDR1 SGHRS, CDR2 YFSETQ. J lost 10 bases, V lost 1 base, and 13 bases had no gene match. As DNA, the CDR3 is TGCGCCAGCAGCTTGAGGGGACTAGGTGACGGGGGCGAGCAGTTCTTC. Protein: CASSLRGLGDGGEQFF.

As for this clonotype: A much larger clone differs by one base, so this may be a read error. The chain combines TRBV27 with TRBJ1-2; no clear D gene. The CDR3 spans 15 residues. Germline V gives CDR1 MNHEY, CDR2 SMNVEV (reference sequence). Trimming took off 2 bases at V and 0 bases at J, with 10 bases between the two ends. The CDR3 region is CASSLKAAANYGYTF. The CDR3 coding sequence is TGTGCCAGCAGTTTAAAGGCAGCTGCTAACTATGGCTACACCTTC.

The chain uses TRBV5-4 and TRBJ2-7; D is perhaps TRBD1 or TRBD2 (6 bases each). CDR3 length equals 16 residues. V gave up 0 bases and J gave up 0 bases, with 13 bases separating them. Germline CDR1 is SGHNT and CDR2 is YYREEE (reference sequence). CDR3 sequence: CASSLEGGRASYEQYF. In DNA, the CDR3 is TGTGCCAGCAGCTTGGAGGGGGGACGGGCCTCCTACGAGCAGTACTTC.

The table lists this clonotype with a few counts. For the CDR3, the DNA is TGTGCCAGCAGCGTAGGGGGTGGGAGCTCTGGGGCCAACGTCCTGACTTTC. It is translated as CASSVGGGSSGANVLTF. The chain links TRBV9 to TRBJ2-6; D is perhaps TRBD2 (5 bases). Trimming removed 0 bases at V and 0 bases at J, with 10 bases between. Germline V gene data show CDR1 as SGDLS and CDR2 as YYNGEE. The CDR3 is 17 amino acids.

This clonotype was counted a few times. The V call is TRBV12-3 or TRBV12-4, the J call TRBJ2-1; D ambiguous. The CDR3 loop spans 13 amino acids. Trimming pared 2 bases from V and 4 bases from J, leaving 6 bases between. The CDR3 protein is CASSLILYNEQFF. For the CDR3, the DNA is TGTGCCAGCAGTTTAATACTTTACAATGAGCAGTTCTTC.

This clonotype was detected only a few times. V is TRBV2 and J is TRBJ2-5; D remains ambiguous. The CDR3 is 15 residues long. V lost 2 bases to trimming and J lost 5 bases, with 15 bases between them. Germline CDR1 is SNHLY and CDR2 is FYNNEI. CDR3: CASSENLSKAETQYF. CDR3 DNA sequence: TGTGCCAGCAGTGAAAACCTAAGTAAAGCGGAGACCCAGTACTTC.

The table lists this clonotype with a few counts. The V and J genes are TRBV29-1 and TRBJ2-7, with TRBD1 matching 7 bases. Germline CDR1 reads SQVTM; CDR2 reads ANQGSEA. The CDR3 runs 11 residues. J lost 5 bases, V lost 5 bases, and 3 bases had no gene match. CDR3 sequence (DNA): TGCAGCGTTACAGGGGACAACGAGCAGTACTTC. Its translation: CSVTGDNEQYF.

The CDR3 DNA is TGTGCCAGTAGTATAGGGACAGGTATAGATGAGCAGTTCTTC. It translates to CASSIGTGIDEQFF. The chain uses TRBV19 and TRBJ2-1, with TRBD1 identical over 7 bases. The germline V gene encodes CDR1 LNHDA and CDR2 SQIVND (reference sequence). The ends lost 1 base at V and 8 bases at J; junction bases unmatched: 5. This CDR3 has 14 amino acids.